The 22 T cell receptor beta chains below all came from one sample that was sequenced in a study of blood T cell repertoires in COVID-19. Using immunoSEQ multiplex PCR, the repertoire was profiled, and TCRdb retains in-frame clones only, with some absent. The profile shows 95,000 to 150,000 clones, around 80% of them singletons. The sample taken for sequencing was peripheral blood. The origin of the receptors is a woman in her fifties or sixties with acute or convalescent COVID-19.

CDR3 sequence (DNA): TGTGCCAGCAGCTTAGTTCCGTTTGGACAGCGACTTCAAGAGACCCAGTACTTC. Translated: CASSLVPFGQRLQETQYF. This rearrangement joins TRBV7-2 to TRBJ2-5; D might be TRBD1 (6 bases). V gave up 1 base and J gave up 2 bases, with 20 bases separating them. This CDR3 spans 18 amino acids. In germline, CDR1 is SGHTA, CDR2 FQGNSA.

V and J are TRBV9 and TRBJ1-6, with D perhaps TRBD1 (5 bases). There are 14 residues in the CDR3. V dropped 0 bases and J dropped 10 bases, with 11 bases sitting between them. In germline, CDR1 is SGDLS, CDR2 YYNGEE. CDR3 DNA: TGTGCCAGCAGCGTAGAGGTGGGGGGATCACCCCTCCACTTT. This codes for CASSVEVGGSPLHF.

V usage is TRBV6-5 and J usage is TRBJ1-3; TRBD1 agrees at 8 bases. CDR3 length: 14 residues. CDR1 is MNHEY, CDR2 SVGAGI, per germline. V dropped 6 bases and J dropped 3; count of bases not matched to a gene: 4. This CDR3 is CASRDREGGNTIYF. CDR3 bases: TGTGCCAGCAGGGACAGGGAGGGTGGAAACACCATATATTTT.

This chain links TRBV7-8 with TRBJ2-5; TRBD2 is a possible D gene (6 bases). Germline CDR1 SGHVS, CDR2 FQNEAQ. The V end was cut by 3 bases, the J end by 5 bases, with 13 bases between. This CDR3 has 14 amino acids. CDR3 nucleotide sequence: TGTGCCAGCAGCTTTTGGAGGGGCCGGGAGACCCAGTACTTC. Encoded protein: CASSFWRGRETQYF.

This clone is medium-sized. The chain uses TRBV3-1 (or the pseudogene TRBV3-2) and TRBJ1-6; weak D call: TRBD1 (5 bases). Germline CDR1 is LGHDT and CDR2 is YNNKEL (reference sequence). The CDR3 has 16 amino acids. Deletions cut 2 bases from V and 5 bases from J, with 13 bases between. The CDR3 loop reads CASSQPGGFDNSPLHF. The CDR3 region has the DNA TGTGCCAGCAGCCAACCCGGGGGATTCGATAATTCACCCCTCCACTTT.

The chain is built from TRBV10-3 and TRBJ2-1; 10 nucleotides match TRBD2. The CDR3 consists of 16 residues. Unmatched junction bases numbered 4, after V lost 0 bases and J lost 5 bases. Germline lookup yields CDR1 ENHRY and CDR2 SYGVKD. The DNA for the CDR3 is TGTGCCATCAGTGAGTCCGCTAGCGGGAGCCACAATGAGCAGTTCTTC. It encodes CAISESASGSHNEQFF.

This rearrangement joins TRBV6-5 to TRBJ1-2; 9 nucleotides agree with TRBD1. With V trimmed by 5 bases and J by 5 bases, 6 bases remained unmatched. The CDR3 totals 14 residues. CDR1 and CDR2 (germline): MNHEY, SVGAGI. In DNA, the CDR3 is TGTGCCAGCAGTCCCGGGACAGGGATATATGGCTACACCTTC. Encoded protein: CASSPGTGIYGYTF.

This rearrangement joins TRBV7-9 to TRBJ2-5, with D unresolved. Germline V gene lookup returns CDR1 SEHNR and CDR2 FQNEAQ (reference sequence). V lost 5 bases, J lost 7 bases, and 20 bases lay in between. The CDR3 totals 15 residues. Written as DNA, the CDR3 is TGTGCCAGCAGCCCGTCGGAACTCGGGTCCGGGACCCAGTACTTC. Its translation: CASSPSELGSGTQYF.

This clone appeared a single time. This chain connects TRBV13 to TRBJ1-1; D ambiguous. Germline CDR1 PRHDT, CDR2 FYEKMQ (reference sequence). V was cut by 2 bases and J by 8 bases, with 12 bases left in between. CDR3 size: 13 residues. CDR3 in amino acids: CASSLISRGEAFF. Written as DNA, the CDR3 is TGTGCCAGCAGCTTAATTTCGCGCGGGGAAGCTTTCTTT.

This clone appeared a single time. The CDR3 coding sequence is TGTGCCAGCAACACGGGGAGCTCCTACAATGAGCAGTTCTTC. Translating gives CASNTGSSYNEQFF. V gene TRBV6-5 combines with J gene TRBJ2-1; tentatively, D is TRBD2 (5 bases). V lost 7 bases to trimming and J lost 0 bases, with 10 bases between them. The CDR3 has 14 amino acids. The germline CDR1 and CDR2 sequences are MNHEY and SVGAGI.

V is TRBV7-8 and J is TRBJ1-2, with a weak D call TRBD1 (6 bases). Germline V gene data show CDR1 as SGHVS and CDR2 as FQNEAQ. V was cut by 0 bases and J by 7 bases, with 15 bases left in between. The CDR3 has 15 residues. As DNA, the CDR3 is TGTGCCAGCAGCTTAGCAACGGCGGGGGCAAGTGGCTACACCTTC. It yields the protein CASSLATAGASGYTF.

The chain links TRBV18 to TRBJ1-6; perhaps TRBD1 as D (5 bases). Germline loops: CDR1 KGHSH, CDR2 LQKENI. Trimming stripped 2 bases from V and 7 bases from J, with 15 bases between. The CDR3 is 16 residues long. The CDR3 is CASSPGARSGNSPLHF. DNA of the CDR3: TGTGCCAGCTCACCAGGGGCGCGGTCGGGCAATTCACCCCTCCACTTT.

The chain carries TRBV5-1 and TRBJ2-7, with TRBD1 identical over 11 bases. Germline V gene sequence: CDR1 SGHRS, CDR2 YFSETQ. The CDR3 runs 15 residues. The V gene end was trimmed by 0 bases and the J gene end by 6 bases; junction bases not matched to a gene: 5. CDR3: CASSLEGQGEGEQYF. The DNA for the CDR3 is TGCGCCAGCAGCTTGGAGGGACAGGGGGAAGGCGAGCAGTACTTC.

The rearrangement links TRBV5-8 to TRBJ2-5; D might be TRBD1 (6 bases). Germline V CDR1 and CDR2: SGHTS, YDEGEE. This CDR3 is built from 14 residues. V dropped 4 bases and J dropped 3 bases, with 13 bases sitting between them. The CDR3 loop reads CASSPGTFEETQYF. The CDR3 bases are TGTGCCAGCAGCCCCGGGACATTTGAAGAGACCCAGTACTTC.

The J gene is TRBJ1-2, the V gene TRBV9; 10 bases match TRBD1. This CDR3 comprises 15 residues. The junction had 5 bases not matched to a gene; V was cut back by 3 bases and J by 3 bases. The germline V gene has CDR1 SGDLS and CDR2 YYNGEE. The CDR3 protein is CASSAGQGTDYGYTF. CDR3 sequence (DNA): TGTGCCAGCAGCGCGGGACAGGGGACGGACTATGGCTACACCTTC.

The CDR3 sequence: CASRRQGGYGYTF. CDR3 DNA sequence: TGTGCCAGCAGACGACAGGGGGGCTATGGCTACACCTTC. This chain joins TRBV12-3 or TRBV12-4 and TRBJ1-2; 9 bases are shared with TRBD1. The CDR3 consists of 13 residues. With 6 bases clipped from V and 4 bases from J, the junction kept 3 bases outside the gene matches.

The V call is TRBV4-1, the J call TRBJ1-1; 9 bases are shared with TRBD1. CDR1 MGHRA and CDR2 YSYEKL come from the germline V gene. V lost 2 bases, J lost 11 bases, and 9 bases stayed unmatched. The CDR3 contains 14 residues. CDR3 sequence: CASSQLPGTGTAFF. For the CDR3, the DNA is TGCGCCAGCAGCCAACTACCCGGGACAGGGACTGCTTTCTTT.

The V call is TRBV2, the J call TRBJ1-2, with 10 bases identical to TRBD1. This CDR3 is 15 amino acids long. Per germline, CDR1 SNHLY and CDR2 FYNNEI. V lost 3 bases and J lost 4; bases outside the gene matches: 5. This CDR3 reads CASSEGTGAFYGYTF. The CDR3 region has the DNA TGTGCCAGCAGTGAGGGGACAGGGGCCTTCTATGGCTACACCTTC.

V gene TRBV29-1 combines with J gene TRBJ2-7; D possibly corresponds to TRBD2 (5 bases). Trimming cost V 4 bases and J 3 bases, with 13 bases left between them. This CDR3 region has 13 residues. Germline V gene lookup returns CDR1 SQVTM and CDR2 ANQGSEA. The CDR3 DNA reads TGCAGCGTTGTAAGGGAGACCGGCTACGAGCAGTACTTC. Protein product: CSVVRETGYEQYF.

V gene TRBV29-1 combines with J gene TRBJ1-1; 7 nucleotides line up with TRBD1. The CDR3 is 11 residues long. Germline loops: CDR1 SQVTM, CDR2 ANQGSEA. J gave up 6 bases and V 7 bases, and 5 bases lay outside the gene matches. CDR3 sequence reads: CSAPGQPEAFF. The CDR3 DNA reads TGCAGCGCCCCGGGACAGCCTGAAGCTTTCTTT.

The genes are TRBV7-3 and TRBJ2-2; TRBD1 matches at 10 bases. The CDR3 totals 15 residues. Trimming removed 4 bases from V and 4 bases from J; junction bases left unmatched: 3. The germline gives CDR1 SGHTA, CDR2 FQGTGA. The CDR3 DNA reads as TGTGCCAGCAGCTCCCGACAGGGGGCCACCGGGGAGCTGTTTTTT. It is translated as CASSSRQGATGELFF.

Here the CDR3 reads CAWQQISGEKLFF. As DNA, the CDR3 is TGTGCCTGGCAACAGATATCAGGCGAAAAACTGTTTTTT. V and J are TRBV30 and TRBJ1-4; D remains unclear. Trimming left V 5 bases short and J 8 bases short, with 15 bases between. The germline gives CDR1 GTSNPN, CDR2 SVGIG (reference sequence). CDR3 length: 13 residues.